This section outlines one T cell receptor (beta chain) sequence together with its context. After removal of 3 bases from V and 6 bases from J, the junction contained 9 bases not matched to a gene. The CDR3 contains 14 residues. Germline V CDR1 and CDR2: SGHRS, YFSETQ. Sequenced by immunoSEQ multiplex PCR; TCRdb stores in-frame clones only, minus some. The sample has over 50,000 clones, 88% seen once. This sample was included in a study of T cell changes during pregnancy in multiple sclerosis. The clonotype originates from a female donor with multiple sclerosis, enrolled in a pregnancy study. The sample consisted of peripheral blood, taken in the first trimester of pregnancy. V is TRBV5-1 and J is TRBJ2-7; 7 nucleotides align to TRBD2. CDR3 sequence (DNA): TGCGCCAGCAGCTCGCCCCGGACTAGTCGCGAGCAGTACTTC. Residues: CASSSPRTSREQYF.